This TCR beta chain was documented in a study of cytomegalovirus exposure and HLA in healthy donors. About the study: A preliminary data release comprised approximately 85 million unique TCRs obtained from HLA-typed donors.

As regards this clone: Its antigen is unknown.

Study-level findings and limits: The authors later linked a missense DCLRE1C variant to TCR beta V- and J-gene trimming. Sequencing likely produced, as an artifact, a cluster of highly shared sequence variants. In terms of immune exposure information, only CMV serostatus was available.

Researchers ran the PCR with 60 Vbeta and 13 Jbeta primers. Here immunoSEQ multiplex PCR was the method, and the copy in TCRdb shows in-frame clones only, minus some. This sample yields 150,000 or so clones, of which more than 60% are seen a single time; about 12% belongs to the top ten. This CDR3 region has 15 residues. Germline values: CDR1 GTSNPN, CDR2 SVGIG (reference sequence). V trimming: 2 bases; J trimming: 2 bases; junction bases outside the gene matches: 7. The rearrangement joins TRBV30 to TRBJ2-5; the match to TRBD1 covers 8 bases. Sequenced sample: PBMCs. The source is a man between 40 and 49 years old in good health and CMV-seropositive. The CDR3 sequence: CAWSSGQGLQETQYF. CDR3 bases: TGTGCCTGGAGTTCAGGACAGGGACTTCAAGAGACCCAGTACTTC.